The TCR beta chain described here comes from a study of blood T cell repertoires in COVID-19. Background on the study: The origin of the acute and convalescent COVID-19 samples was the United States, Italy and Spain.

Clinical histories supplied by participants themselves formed the basis of cohort assignment. Participants classified as exposed had met a COVID-19 case within 2 weeks before study entry. Per the study methods: It was from reference gene primer amplification that nucleated cell counts were estimated. TCRdb's table, derived via immunoSEQ multiplex PCR, lists solely in-frame clones and lacks some. That table furnishes V, J and clone size, whereas the DNA furnished D and trimming. The sample includes more than 200,000 clones, 80% to 90% of them seen just once. Trimming took 3 bases from V and 5 from J, leaving 5 bases between them. The CDR3 is made up of 11 amino acids. Germline V CDR1 and CDR2: DFQATT, SNEGSKA (reference sequence).

The chain has TRBV20-1 and TRBJ2-1; D is possibly TRBD2 (5 bases). The specimen sequenced was PBMCs or T cells enriched from blood (not recorded which). The receptor was derived from a woman aged 25-40 years who had been exposed to COVID-19. DNA for the CDR3: TGCAGTGCTAGGCGGGACAATGAGCAGTTCTTC. Its protein is CSARRDNEQFF.